A single count supports the clone carrying this T cell receptor beta chain. The source of the sample is a study of T cells after yellow fever vaccination. For TCR, cDNA came from 5'RACE template switching, which added a universal primer site and UMIs. One entry per CDR3 protein results from TCRdb running MiXCR on the 5' RACE reads. The table includes some 420,000 distinct CDR3 sequences, approximately 18% detected once. Germline trimming cut 10 bases from V and 3 bases from J; bases unmatched to any gene: 13. Germline lookup yields CDR1 SEHNR and CDR2 FQNEAQ (reference sequence). The CDR3 runs to 16 residues.

The specimen comprised PBMCs, sampled before the yellow fever booster vaccination. This sequence was found in a man aged 18 to 30 who received the YFV17D yellow fever vaccine. This rearrangement joins TRBV7-9 to TRBJ2-3; 10 bases map to TRBD2. CDR3 loop: CAILGFPSGGTDTQYF. The CDR3 DNA is TGTGCCATTCTGGGGTTCCCTAGCGGGGGAACAGATACGCAGTATTTT.